This T cell receptor beta chain stems from a study of blood T cell repertoires in COVID-19. Study-wide background: There were acute and convalescent COVID-19 samples, and they came from the United States, Italy and Spain. Nucleic acid was either cDNA or gDNA, and it came from T cells, B-cell-depleted T cells, or PBMCs.

The V gene lost 4 bases and the J gene lost 2 bases, with 7 bases spanning the gap. CDR3 length: 13 amino acids. Germline CDR1 KGHDR, CDR2 SFDVKD. In the original processing: Scientists estimated how many nucleated cells there were by amplifying reference gene primers. Here immunoSEQ multiplex PCR was the method, and the copy in TCRdb shows in-frame clones only, minus some. V and J calls and clone size are given by that table; D and trimming were obtained from the DNA. Among over 50,000 clones, 70% to 85% were seen once, and the ten largest hold 13% to 15%. This TCR was recovered from a human donor in a cohort sampled during active COVID-19. The chain employs TRBV24-1 and TRBJ2-5; perhaps TRBD1 as D (5 bases). Specimen: peripheral blood. The CDR3 loop is CATSEQVQETQYF. The CDR3 bases are TGTGCCACCAGTGAACAGGTTCAAGAGACCCAGTACTTC.